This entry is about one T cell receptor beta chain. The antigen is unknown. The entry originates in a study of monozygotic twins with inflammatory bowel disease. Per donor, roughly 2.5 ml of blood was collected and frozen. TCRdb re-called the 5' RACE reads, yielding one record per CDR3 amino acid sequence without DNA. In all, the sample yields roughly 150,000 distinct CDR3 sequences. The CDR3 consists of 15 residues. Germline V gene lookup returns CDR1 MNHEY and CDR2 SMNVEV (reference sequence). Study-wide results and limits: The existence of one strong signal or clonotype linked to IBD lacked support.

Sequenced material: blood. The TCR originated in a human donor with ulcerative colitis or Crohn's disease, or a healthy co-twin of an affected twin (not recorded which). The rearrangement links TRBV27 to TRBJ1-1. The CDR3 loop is CASSLSSQMNTEAFF.